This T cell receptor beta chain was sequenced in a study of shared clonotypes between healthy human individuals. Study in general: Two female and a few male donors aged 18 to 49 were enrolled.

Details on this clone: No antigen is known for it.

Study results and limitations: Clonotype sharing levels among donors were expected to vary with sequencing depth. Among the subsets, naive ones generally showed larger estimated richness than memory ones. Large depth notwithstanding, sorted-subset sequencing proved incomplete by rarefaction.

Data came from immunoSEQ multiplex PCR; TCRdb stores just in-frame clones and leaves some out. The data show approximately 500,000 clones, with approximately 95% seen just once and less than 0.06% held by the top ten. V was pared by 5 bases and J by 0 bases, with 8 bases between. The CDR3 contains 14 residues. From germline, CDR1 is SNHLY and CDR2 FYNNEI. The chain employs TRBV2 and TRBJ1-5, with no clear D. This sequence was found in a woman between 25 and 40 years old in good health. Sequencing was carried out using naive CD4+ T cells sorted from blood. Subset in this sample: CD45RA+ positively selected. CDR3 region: CASSQSSSNQPQHF. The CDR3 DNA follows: TGTGCCAGCAGTCAGTCTAGTAGCAATCAGCCCCAGCATTTT.